This T cell receptor (beta chain) originates from a study of post-analysis software for immune sequencing data. About the study: Several disease courses (relapsing-remitting, secondary progressive and progressive-relapsing) of multiple sclerosis were included. Study results and caveats: For normalized Chao1 diversity, multiple sclerosis patients scored significantly lower than controls did. There were about 5 TRBV segments more frequent in patients than controls, and TRBV5-6, TRBV5-1 and TRBV20-1 were among them.

In this sample, this clonotype turned up a few times. As yet, its antigen is unknown. Included in the TCR beta cDNA libraries were unique molecular identifiers. TCRdb redid the calling of the PCR reads with MiXCR, one entry per CDR3 protein. Of 740,000 or so distinct CDR3 sequences detected, about 50% appear once; the ten largest clones hold over 4%. The germline V gene encodes CDR1 SGHKS and CDR2 YYEKEE (reference sequence). V was pared by 3 bases and J by 6 bases, with 2 bases of the junction left unmatched. The CDR3 covers 13 residues. The sequencing input was blood. The receptor comes from a girl aged 10 to 17 with multiple sclerosis. The V call is TRBV5-5, the J call TRBJ2-5; TRBD1 aligns across 10 bases. CDR3 loop: CASSWDRGQTQYF. CDR3 DNA: TGTGCCAGCAGCTGGGACAGGGGACAGACCCAGTACTTC.